This is a list of T cell receptor beta chains from one sample in a study of cytomegalovirus exposure and HLA in healthy donors. Assay used: immunoSEQ multiplex PCR; TCRdb lists only in-frame clones, some missing. The sample contains 150,000 to 200,000 clones, 82% of which appear only once. Sample: PBMCs. The receptors come from a girl aged 5-17 years in good health and CMV-seropositive. CDR3s include the opening cysteine and the closing phenylalanine or tryptophan. The order of the fields is CDR3 protein, J gene, V gene.

CDR3: CASREQMNTEAFF
J: TRBJ1-1
V: TRBV6-1

CDR3: CASSVGGNDYGYTF
J: TRBJ1-2
V: TRBV6-5

CDR3: CASSAPVRTGWRDSNQPQHF
J: TRBJ1-5
V: TRBV19

CDR3: CASSLDSSGNTIYF
J: TRBJ1-3
V: TRBV5-1

CDR3: CASSKRRAPGAGYTF
J: TRBJ1-2
V: TRBV21-1

CDR3: CASSQVPGATSVVAGYTF
J: TRBJ1-2
V: TRBV14

CDR3: CASRAGGPDVTSYEQYF
J: TRBJ2-7
V: TRBV5-1

CDR3: CASSLEGSGTEAFF
J: TRBJ1-1
V: TRBV5-1

CDR3: CASSPWGDYGYTF
J: TRBJ1-2
V: TRBV18

CDR3: CASRFSGLYGYTF
J: TRBJ1-2
V: TRBV28

CDR3: CASSYRDRGPGNTIYF
J: TRBJ1-3
V: TRBV10-2

CDR3: CASSFLGGAGAYEQYF
J: TRBJ2-7
V: TRBV5-1

CDR3: CAWNGTPNTEAFF
J: TRBJ1-1
V: TRBV30

CDR3: CATSRDPRQGSGELFF
J: TRBJ2-2
V: TRBV15

CDR3: CASSLQGGPSTEAFF
J: TRBJ1-1
V: TRBV7-8

CDR3: CSHTPDRTADGTQYF
J: TRBJ2-5
V: TRBV29-1

CDR3: CASSRTVNQPQHF
J: TRBJ1-5
V: TRBV6-5

CDR3: CASILDWGTEAFF
J: TRBJ1-1
V: TRBV30

CDR3: CASSEGTGGLYEGYTF
J: TRBJ1-2
V: TRBV5-6

CDR3: CASSLDNSARHF
J: TRBJ1-5
V: TRBV19

CDR3: CASSQDGAGRNTEAFF
J: TRBJ1-1
V: TRBV4-1

CDR3: CASSLPGQSYEQYF
J: TRBJ2-7
V: TRBV7-8

CDR3: CASSESGANVLTF
J: TRBJ2-6
V: TRBV5-1

CDR3: CASSINPYRSYNEQFF
J: TRBJ2-1
V: TRBV19

CDR3: CSVLKGRGTYEQYF
J: TRBJ2-7
V: TRBV29-1

CDR3: CASSLAQGRETQYF
J: TRBJ2-5
V: TRBV5-1

CDR3: CASSYSGTAAPAGYTF
J: TRBJ1-2
V: TRBV6-6

CDR3: CAIRTYSGNTIYF
J: TRBJ1-3
V: TRBV10-3

CDR3: CASSQGLGLVSYEQYF
J: TRBJ2-7
V: TRBV4-3

CDR3: CASSLRVNQPQHF
J: TRBJ1-5
V: TRBV18

CDR3: CASSYTGGTEAFF
J: TRBJ1-1
V: TRBV27

CDR3: CAWTGGNSYEQYF
J: TRBJ2-7
V: TRBV30

CDR3: CASSLRGGINEQFF
J: TRBJ2-1
V: TRBV27

CDR3: CSARQAGEAFF
J: TRBJ1-1
V: TRBV20-1

CDR3: CASSLHRDRRKQYF
J: TRBJ2-7
V: TRBV7-8

CDR3: CASSLMGQGTGGYTF
J: TRBJ1-2
V: TRBV7-2